A single sample is the source of the 21 T cell receptor beta chains below, sequenced in a study of molecular identifiers for immune sequencing clone quantification. TCRdb redid the calling of the PCR reads with MiXCR, one entry per CDR3 protein. The repertoire holds under 800,000 distinct CDR3 sequences, 25% seen once, with 0.7% to 0.95% in the top ten. Sample: naive CD8+ T cells from blood, with Jurkat cell RNA spiked in. As to subset: FACS-sorted CD8+CD4-CCR7+CD45RA+ naive T cells. These receptors originate from a human donor in good health. Some libraries in this study had Jurkat cell RNA spiked in.

This clonotype was recorded many times. The chain recombines TRBV5-5 with TRBJ2-7, with 7 bases identical to TRBD1. This CDR3 region has 16 residues. V shed 4 bases, J shed 0 bases, and the junction held 10 bases outside the gene matches. The germline V gene has CDR1 SGHKS and CDR2 YYEKEE (reference sequence). The CDR3 DNA reads TGTGCCAGCAGCCCGGGGACAGTAGGCCACTCCTACGAGCAGTACTTC. This codes for CASSPGTVGHSYEQYF.

This clonotype was counted only a few times. V usage is TRBV4-2 and J usage is TRBJ2-2; maybe TRBD1 (5 bases). The germline CDR1 and CDR2 sequences are LGHNA and YNFKEQ. V gave up 1 base and J gave up 6 bases, with 12 bases separating them. This CDR3 region has 15 residues. The CDR3 region has the DNA TGTGCCAGCAGCCAAGGCTTCAGGGAAGCCGGGGAGCTGTTTTTT. This encodes CASSQGFREAGELFF.

This clonotype showed up just a few times. In nucleotides, the CDR3 is TGTGCCAGCAGTCCACCGGGACACCCCTTGTTTTTT. This codes for CASSPPGHPLFF. The J gene is TRBJ1-4, the V gene TRBV7-9; a possible D gene is TRBD1 (6 bases). V gave up 6 bases and J gave up 15 bases, with 17 bases separating them. Germline CDR1 SEHNR, CDR2 FQNEAQ (reference sequence). The length of the CDR3 is 12 residues.

Details on this clonotype: A read error may be the cause here, since a much bigger clone is one base away. V and J are TRBV28 and TRBJ2-7, with a tentative D call TRBD2 (6 bases). This CDR3 is built from 12 residues. Germline V gene sequence: CDR1 MDHEN, CDR2 SYDVKM. CDR3 DNA: TGTACCAGCAGCGGATTGGAGGGCGAGCAGTACTTC. Translating gives CTSSGLEGEQYF.

This clonotype was counted at least ten times. The rearrangement uses TRBV7-9 and TRBJ2-5; 9 bases match TRBD1. The CDR3 loop spans 16 amino acids. Germline V gives CDR1 SEHNR, CDR2 FQNEAQ (reference sequence). The V segment lost 5 bases and the J segment 4 bases; nucleotides outside the gene matches: 11. CDR3 region: CASSPEQGANRETQYF. CDR3 bases: TGTGCCAGCAGCCCAGAACAGGGGGCTAATAGAGAGACCCAGTACTTC. The full variable domain, with the rest looked up from reference TRBV7-9 and TRBJ2-5, is DTGVSQNPRHKITKRGQNVTFRCDPISEHNRLYWYRQTLGQGPEFLTYFQNEAQLEKSRLLSDRFSAERPKGSFSTLEIQRTEQGDSAMYLCASSPEQGANRETQYFGPGTRLLVL.

The gene calls are TRBV19 and TRBJ1-5; 7 positions match TRBD1. CDR3 length equals 18 residues. The ends lost 3 bases at V and 6 bases at J; junction bases unmatched: 17. Germline V gene lookup returns CDR1 LNHDA and CDR2 SQIVND (reference sequence). CDR3 loop: CASSILSADRTIGQPQHF. The DNA for the CDR3 is TGTGCCAGTAGTATCCTCAGCGCGGACAGGACTATAGGTCAGCCCCAGCATTTT.

There are many counts of this clonotype. The chain joins TRBV13 to TRBJ2-1; 11 positions match TRBD2. J gave up 10 bases and V 4 bases, and 9 bases lay outside the gene matches. The CDR3 runs 15 residues. Per the germline V gene, CDR1 is PRHDT and CDR2 is FYEKMQ (reference sequence). This chain's CDR3 is CASSSLAGDPREQFF. The CDR3 DNA follows: TGTGCCAGCAGCTCACTAGCGGGAGACCCTCGAGAGCAGTTCTTC.

Only a few counts were recorded for this clonotype. The genes are TRBV20-1 and TRBJ2-7; TRBD2 matches 12 bases. There are 18 residues in the CDR3. After removal of 0 bases from V and 2 bases from J, the junction contained 11 bases not matched to a gene. The germline CDR1 and CDR2 sequences are DFQATT and SNEGSKA (reference sequence). CDR3 nucleotide sequence: TGCAGTGCTAGAGATCGGGAACTAGCGGGAGGTCGGACCTACGAGCAGTACTTC. Protein sequence: CSARDRELAGGRTYEQYF.

Turning to this clonotype: A read error may be the cause here, since a much bigger clone is one base away. The chain joins TRBV4-3 to TRBJ1-3; D uncertain. The CDR3 is made up of 14 amino acids. CDR1 is LGHNA and CDR2 is YSLEER in the germline V gene. The CDR3 sequence is CASSQGVAGNAIYF. The CDR3 DNA reads as TGCGCCAGCAGCCAAGGGGTAGCTGGAAACGCCATATATTTT.

Ten or more counts support this clonotype. The CDR3 DNA follows: TGCAGTGCTAGAGGCGGCGGCGAGCAGTACTTC. Protein: CSARGGGEQYF. The genes are TRBV20-1 and TRBJ2-7; D gene unclear. CDR1 and CDR2 from the germline V gene are DFQATT and SNEGSKA (reference sequence). The CDR3 is 11 amino acids. Trimming pared 1 base from V and 6 bases from J, leaving 7 bases between.

The V call is TRBV28, the J call TRBJ2-1; tentatively, D is TRBD1 (5 bases). The CDR3 contains 14 residues. CDR1 is MDHEN and CDR2 is SYDVKM in the germline V gene. The V end lost 7 bases, the J end lost 5 bases, and 15 bases lay between the germline ends. The CDR3 loop reads CASKFMDNHNEQFF. CDR3 bases: TGTGCCAGCAAGTTTATGGACAACCACAATGAGCAGTTCTTC.

This clonotype has a count of ten or more. The rearrangement uses TRBV12-3 or TRBV12-4 and TRBJ2-7; D is possibly TRBD1 (6 bases). The CDR3 runs 14 residues. V was pared by 5 bases and J by 7 bases, with 18 bases between. DNA for the CDR3: TGTGCCAGCAGTCCGGGACACCCCTCCCTGGAGCAGTACTTC. Its translation: CASSPGHPSLEQYF.

This clonotype has just a few counts. This sequence joins TRBV7-8 and TRBJ2-5, with a weak D call TRBD1 (5 bases). Per germline, CDR1 SGHVS and CDR2 FQNEAQ. This CDR3 region has 15 residues. The ends were cut back, 1 base at V and 1 base at J, with 10 bases in the middle. The CDR3 reads CASSLGAGIQETQYF. In DNA, the CDR3 is TGTGCCAGCAGCTTAGGGGCAGGGATCCAAGAGACCCAGTACTTC. Full variable domain (outside the CDR3, taken from reference TRBV7-8 and TRBJ2-5): GAGVSQSPRYKVAKRGQDVALRCDPISGHVSLFWYQQALGQGPEFLTYFQNEAQLDKSGLPSDRFFAERPEGSVSTLKIQRTQQEDSAVYLCASSLGAGIQETQYFGPGTRLLVL.

The CDR3 DNA is TGTGCCAGCAGCCAGGGGGACTCCCTTGGCGAGCAGTACTTC. It translates to CASSQGDSLGEQYF. This chain connects TRBV4-2 to TRBJ2-7; weak D call: TRBD2 (6 bases). CDR1 is LGHNA and CDR2 is YNFKEQ in the germline V gene. Between the trimmed V and J ends, which lost 3 bases and 6 bases, there was a span of 15 bases. This CDR3 spans 14 amino acids.

This clonotype was counted ten times or more. This chain uses TRBV12-3 or TRBV12-4 with TRBJ2-4; 7 bases align to TRBD2. Trimming at V came to 5 bases and at J to 1 base, leaving 8 bases not matched to a gene. The CDR3 covers 16 residues. CDR3 sequence (DNA): TGTGCCAGCAGTCCCTCGGGGGGTAGGGCCAAAAACATTCAGTACTTC. This codes for CASSPSGGRAKNIQYF.

A note on this clonotype: A much bigger clone sits one base away, suggesting this may be a read error. The CDR3 region is CASSFGCPQETQYF. In nucleotides, the CDR3 is TGTGCCAGCAGTTTTGGGTGTCCTCAAGAGACCCAGTACTTC. The rearrangement joins TRBV12-3 or TRBV12-4 to TRBJ2-5; D unresolved. This CDR3 has 14 amino acids. V was shortened by 3 bases and J by 2 bases, with 10 bases between the two germline ends.

The V call is TRBV4-1, the J call TRBJ2-2; D not resolved. Germline V lookup: CDR1 MGHRA, CDR2 YSYEKL. The CDR3 extends over 16 amino acids. V lost 0 bases and J 1 base, leaving 9 bases between the germline ends. This CDR3 reads CASSQDIAWNTGELFF. The CDR3 DNA reads TGCGCCAGCAGCCAAGACATAGCATGGAACACCGGGGAGCTGTTTTTT.

In this sample, this clonotype turned up a few times. This chain joins TRBV10-3 and TRBJ2-7; D unresolved. Looked up from germline, CDR1 is ENHRY and CDR2 is SYGVKD. The V gene lost 0 bases and the J gene lost 2 bases, with 8 bases spanning the gap. The CDR3 runs to 14 residues. CDR3 region: CAISESTGAYEQYF. CDR3 coding DNA: TGTGCCATCAGTGAGTCGACGGGTGCCTACGAGCAGTACTTC.

A word on this clonotype: Possible read error: a much larger clone is one base away. The gene calls are TRBV29-1 and TRBJ1-1; D is uncertain. This CDR3 has 13 amino acids. CDR1 and CDR2 (germline): SQVTM, ANQGSEA. The CDR3 coding sequence is TGCAGCGTCGAGCGTCCGGGCTCAACTGGAGCTTTCTTT. Residues: CSVERPGSTGAFF.

V usage is TRBV5-1 and J usage is TRBJ2-7; D ambiguous. V lost 2 bases and J lost 4, with 19 bases in between. There are 16 residues in the CDR3. Germline values: CDR1 SGHRS, CDR2 YFSETQ. The CDR3 reads CASSLLVSESAYEQYF. As DNA, the CDR3 is TGCGCCAGCAGCTTATTGGTATCAGAAAGCGCTTACGAGCAGTACTTC.

This clonotype came up a few times. An end of the junction differs from the germline gene, which may be a read error. J is TRBJ1-1 and V is TRBV6-5, with 9 nucleotides matching TRBD1. The CDR3 is made up of 13 amino acids. Germline V gives CDR1 MNHEY, CDR2 SVGAGI. The DNA of the CDR3 is TGTGCCAGCGGTTACAGGGGGCAAACTGAAGCTTTCTTT. This sequence encodes CASGYRGQTEAFF.